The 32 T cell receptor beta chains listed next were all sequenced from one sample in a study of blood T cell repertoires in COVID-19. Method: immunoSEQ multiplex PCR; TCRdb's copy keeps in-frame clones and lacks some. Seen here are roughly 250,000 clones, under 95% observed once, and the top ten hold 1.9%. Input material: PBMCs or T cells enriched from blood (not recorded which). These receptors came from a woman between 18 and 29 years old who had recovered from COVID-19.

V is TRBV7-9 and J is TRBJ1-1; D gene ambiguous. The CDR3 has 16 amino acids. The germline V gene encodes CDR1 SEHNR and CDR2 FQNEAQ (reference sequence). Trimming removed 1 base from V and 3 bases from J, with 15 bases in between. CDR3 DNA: TGTGCCAGCAGCTTAGGCGGCAGCGGGCGACACACTGAAGCTTTCTTT. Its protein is CASSLGGSGRHTEAFF. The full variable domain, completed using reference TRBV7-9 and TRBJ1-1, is DTGVSQNPRHKITKRGQNVTFRCDPISEHNRLYWYRQTLGQGPEFLTYFQNEAQLEKSRLLSDRFSAERPKGSFSTLEIQRTEQGDSAMYLCASSLGGSGRHTEAFFGQGTRLTVV.

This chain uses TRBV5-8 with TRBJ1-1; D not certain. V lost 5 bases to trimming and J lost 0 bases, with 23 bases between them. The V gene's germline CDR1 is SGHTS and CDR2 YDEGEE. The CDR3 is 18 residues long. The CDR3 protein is CASSHYLTVTYLNTEAFF. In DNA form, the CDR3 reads TGTGCCAGCAGTCACTATCTTACGGTGACCTATCTGAACACTGAAGCTTTCTTT.

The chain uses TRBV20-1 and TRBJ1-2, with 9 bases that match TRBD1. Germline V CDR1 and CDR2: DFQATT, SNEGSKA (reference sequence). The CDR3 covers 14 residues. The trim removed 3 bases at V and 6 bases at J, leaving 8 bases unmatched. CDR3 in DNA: TGCAGTGCTAGTGGGACAGGGCCTAAGGATGGCTACACCTTC. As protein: CSASGTGPKDGYTF.

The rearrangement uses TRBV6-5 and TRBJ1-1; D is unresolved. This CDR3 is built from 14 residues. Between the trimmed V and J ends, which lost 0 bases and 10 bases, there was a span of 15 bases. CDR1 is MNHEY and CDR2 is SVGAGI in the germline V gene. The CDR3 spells CASSYSFDGIGAFF. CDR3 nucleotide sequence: TGTGCCAGCAGTTACTCCTTCGACGGGATCGGAGCTTTCTTT.

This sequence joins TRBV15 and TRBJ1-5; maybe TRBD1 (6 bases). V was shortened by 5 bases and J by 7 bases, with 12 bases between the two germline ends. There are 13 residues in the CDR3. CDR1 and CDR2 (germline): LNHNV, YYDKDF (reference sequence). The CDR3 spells CATSPSGGQPQHF. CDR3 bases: TGTGCCACCAGCCCCTCGGGGGGCCAGCCCCAGCATTTT.

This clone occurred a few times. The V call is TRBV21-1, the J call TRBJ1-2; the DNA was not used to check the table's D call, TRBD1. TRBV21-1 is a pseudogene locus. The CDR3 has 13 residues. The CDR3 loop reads CASTPGTGYGYTF. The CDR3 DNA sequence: TGTGCCAGCACCCCAGGGACAGGGTATGGCTACACCTTC.

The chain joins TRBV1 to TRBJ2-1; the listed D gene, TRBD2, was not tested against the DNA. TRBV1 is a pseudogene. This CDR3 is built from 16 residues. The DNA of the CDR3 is TGCACCAGCAGCCACCGAACTAGCGGGAGTAGAAATGAGCAGTTCTTC. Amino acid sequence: CTSSHRTSGSRNEQFF.

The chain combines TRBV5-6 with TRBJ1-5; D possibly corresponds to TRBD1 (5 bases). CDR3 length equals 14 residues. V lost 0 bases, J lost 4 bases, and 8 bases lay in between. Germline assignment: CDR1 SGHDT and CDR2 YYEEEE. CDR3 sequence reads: CASSLDGQNQPQHF. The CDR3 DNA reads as TGTGCCAGCAGCTTGGACGGACAAAATCAGCCCCAGCATTTT.

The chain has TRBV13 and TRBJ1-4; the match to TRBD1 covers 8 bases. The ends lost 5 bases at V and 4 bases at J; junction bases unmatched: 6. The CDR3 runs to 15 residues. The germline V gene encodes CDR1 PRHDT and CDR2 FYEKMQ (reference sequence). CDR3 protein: CASSTWTGNNEKLFF. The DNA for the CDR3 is TGTGCCAGCAGCACCTGGACAGGGAATAATGAAAAACTGTTTTTT.

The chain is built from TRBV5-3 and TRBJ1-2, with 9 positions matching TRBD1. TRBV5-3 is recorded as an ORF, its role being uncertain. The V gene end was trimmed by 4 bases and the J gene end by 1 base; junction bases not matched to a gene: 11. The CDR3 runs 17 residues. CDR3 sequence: CARSRGQGPLLNYGYTF. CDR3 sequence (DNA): TGTGCCAGAAGCCGGGGACAGGGCCCATTGCTTAACTATGGCTACACCTTC.

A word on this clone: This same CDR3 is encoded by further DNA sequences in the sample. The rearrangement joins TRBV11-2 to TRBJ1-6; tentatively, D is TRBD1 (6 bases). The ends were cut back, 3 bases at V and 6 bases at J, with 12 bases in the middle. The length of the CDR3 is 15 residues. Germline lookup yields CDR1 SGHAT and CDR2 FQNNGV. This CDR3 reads CASSLVGQSNSPLHF. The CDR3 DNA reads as TGTGCCAGCAGCTTGGTCGGACAGAGTAATTCACCCCTCCACTTT.

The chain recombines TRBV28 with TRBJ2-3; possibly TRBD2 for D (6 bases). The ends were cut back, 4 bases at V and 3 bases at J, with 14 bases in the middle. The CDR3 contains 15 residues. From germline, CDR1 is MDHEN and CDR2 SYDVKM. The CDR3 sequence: CASSSGLGKTDTQYF. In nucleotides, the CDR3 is TGTGCCAGCAGTTCGGGACTGGGGAAGACAGATACGCAGTATTTT.

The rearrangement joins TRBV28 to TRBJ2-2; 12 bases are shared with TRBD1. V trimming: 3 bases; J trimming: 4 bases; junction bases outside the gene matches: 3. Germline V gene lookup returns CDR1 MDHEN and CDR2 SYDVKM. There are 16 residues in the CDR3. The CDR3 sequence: CASSFGTGGLTGELFF. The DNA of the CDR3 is TGTGCCAGCAGTTTCGGGACAGGGGGCCTCACCGGGGAGCTGTTTTTT.

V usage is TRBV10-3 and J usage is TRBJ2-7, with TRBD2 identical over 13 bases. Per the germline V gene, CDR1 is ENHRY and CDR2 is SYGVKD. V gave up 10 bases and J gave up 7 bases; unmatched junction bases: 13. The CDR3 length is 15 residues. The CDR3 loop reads CASPAGLAGTGEQYF. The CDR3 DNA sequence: TGTGCCAGCCCTGCGGGACTAGCGGGAACGGGTGAGCAGTACTTC.

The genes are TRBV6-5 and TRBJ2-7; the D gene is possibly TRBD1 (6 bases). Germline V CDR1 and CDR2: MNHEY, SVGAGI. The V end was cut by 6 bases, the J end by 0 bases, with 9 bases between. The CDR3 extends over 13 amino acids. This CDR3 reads CASRQGSSYEQYF. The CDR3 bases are TGTGCCAGCAGACAGGGATCCTCCTACGAGCAGTACTTC.

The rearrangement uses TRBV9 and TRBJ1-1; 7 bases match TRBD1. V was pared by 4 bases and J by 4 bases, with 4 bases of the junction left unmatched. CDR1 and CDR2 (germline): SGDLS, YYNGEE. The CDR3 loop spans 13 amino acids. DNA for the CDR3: TGTGCCAGCAGCCTTCAGGGGGGCACTGAAGCTTTCTTT. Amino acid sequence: CASSLQGGTEAFF. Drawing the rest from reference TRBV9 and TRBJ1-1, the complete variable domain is DSGVTQTPKHLITATGQRVTLRCSPRSGDLSVYWYQQSLDQGLQFLIQYYNGEERAKGNILERFSAQQFPDLHSELNLSSLELGDSALYFCASSLQGGTEAFFGQGTRLTVV.

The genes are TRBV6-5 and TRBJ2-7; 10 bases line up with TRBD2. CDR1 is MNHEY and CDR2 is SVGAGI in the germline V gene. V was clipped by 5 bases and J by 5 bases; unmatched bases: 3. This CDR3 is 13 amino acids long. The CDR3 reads CASSRTSGNEQYF. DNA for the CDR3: TGTGCCAGCAGTCGGACTAGCGGAAACGAGCAGTACTTC.

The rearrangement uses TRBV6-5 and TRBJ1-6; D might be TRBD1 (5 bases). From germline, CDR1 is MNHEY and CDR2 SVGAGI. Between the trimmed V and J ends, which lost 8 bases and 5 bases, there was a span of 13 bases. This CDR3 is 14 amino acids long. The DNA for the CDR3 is TGTGCCAGCGGGAGGGACGGAGATAATTCACCCCTCCACTTT. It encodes CASGRDGDNSPLHF.

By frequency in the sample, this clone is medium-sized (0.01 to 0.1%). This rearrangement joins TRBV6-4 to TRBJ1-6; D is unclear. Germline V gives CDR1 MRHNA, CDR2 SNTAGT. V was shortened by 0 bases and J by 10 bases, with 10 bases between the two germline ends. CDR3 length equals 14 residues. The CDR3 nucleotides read TGTGCCAGCAGTGACTCGATCGGTTCCTCACCCCTCCACTTT. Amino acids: CASSDSIGSSPLHF.

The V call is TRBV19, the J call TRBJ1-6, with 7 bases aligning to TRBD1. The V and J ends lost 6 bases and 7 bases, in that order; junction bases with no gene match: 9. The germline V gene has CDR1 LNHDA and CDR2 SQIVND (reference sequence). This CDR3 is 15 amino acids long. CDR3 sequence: CASSITGTVNSPLHF. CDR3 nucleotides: TGTGCCAGTAGCATTACCGGGACAGTGAATTCACCCCTCCACTTT.

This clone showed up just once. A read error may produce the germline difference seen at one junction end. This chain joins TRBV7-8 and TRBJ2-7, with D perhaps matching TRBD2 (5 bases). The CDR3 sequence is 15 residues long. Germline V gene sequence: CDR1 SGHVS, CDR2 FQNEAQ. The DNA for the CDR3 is TGTGCCAGCAGCTTAGCGTTGGCGGGCTCCCACGAGCAGTACTTC. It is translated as CASSLALAGSHEQYF.

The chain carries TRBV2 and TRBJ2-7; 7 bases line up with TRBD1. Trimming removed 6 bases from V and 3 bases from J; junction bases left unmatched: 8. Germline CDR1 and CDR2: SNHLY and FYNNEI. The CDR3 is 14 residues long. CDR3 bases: TGTGCCAGCAGAGCACTCCGGGACAGCTACGAGCAGTACTTC. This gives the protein CASRALRDSYEQYF.

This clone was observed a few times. CDR3 sequence: CASSLGRVPEETQYF. CDR3 sequence (DNA): TGTGCCAGTAGTCTAGGCAGGGTACCCGAAGAGACCCAGTACTTC. V usage is TRBV19 and J usage is TRBJ2-5; a weak D match, TRBD1 (5 bases). Germline V gives CDR1 LNHDA, CDR2 SQIVND (reference sequence). V was trimmed by 5 bases and J by 3 bases, leaving 16 bases between them. The CDR3 has 15 amino acids.

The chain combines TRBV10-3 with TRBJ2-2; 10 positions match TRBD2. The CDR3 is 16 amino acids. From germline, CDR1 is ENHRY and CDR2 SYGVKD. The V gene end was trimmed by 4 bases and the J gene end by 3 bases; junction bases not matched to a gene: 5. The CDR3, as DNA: TGTGCCATCAGTGTAGCGGGGGGTTACGACACCGGGGAGCTGTTTTTT. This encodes CAISVAGGYDTGELFF.

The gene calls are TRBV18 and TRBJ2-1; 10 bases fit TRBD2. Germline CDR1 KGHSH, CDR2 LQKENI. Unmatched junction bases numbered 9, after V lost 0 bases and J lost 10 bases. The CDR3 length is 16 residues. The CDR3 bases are TGTGCCAGCTCACCACCGGGGCTAGCGGGAGTGGGGGAGCAGTTCTTC. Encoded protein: CASSPPGLAGVGEQFF.

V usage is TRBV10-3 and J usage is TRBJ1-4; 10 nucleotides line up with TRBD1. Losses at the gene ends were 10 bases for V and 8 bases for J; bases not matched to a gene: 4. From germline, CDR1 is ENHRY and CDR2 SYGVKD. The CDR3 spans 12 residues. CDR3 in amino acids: CATGTGVEKLFF. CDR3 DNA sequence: TGTGCCACCGGGACAGGGGTCGAAAAACTGTTTTTT.

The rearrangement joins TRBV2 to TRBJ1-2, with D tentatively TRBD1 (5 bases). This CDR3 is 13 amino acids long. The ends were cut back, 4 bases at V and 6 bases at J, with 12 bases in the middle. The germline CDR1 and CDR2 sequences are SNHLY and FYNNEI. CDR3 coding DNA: TGTGCCAGCAGTGTAGGCAGGGAGGATGGCTACACCTTC. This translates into CASSVGREDGYTF.

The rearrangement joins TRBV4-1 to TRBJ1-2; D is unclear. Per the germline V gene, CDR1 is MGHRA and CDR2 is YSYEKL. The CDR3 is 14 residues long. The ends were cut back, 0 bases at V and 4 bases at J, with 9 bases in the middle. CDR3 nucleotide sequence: TGCGCCAGCAGCCAAGAACGACTTCTCTATGGCTACACCTTC. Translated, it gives CASSQERLLYGYTF.

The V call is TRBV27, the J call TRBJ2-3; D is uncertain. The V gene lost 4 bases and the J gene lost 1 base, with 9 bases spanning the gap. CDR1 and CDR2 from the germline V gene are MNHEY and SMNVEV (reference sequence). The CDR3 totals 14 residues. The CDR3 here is CASSYSPGTDTQYF. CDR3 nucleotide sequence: TGTGCCAGCAGTTATTCTCCGGGCACAGATACGCAGTATTTT.

The CDR3 DNA reads as TGTGCCAGCAGGCTGGACAGGTACTATGGCTACACCTTC. As protein: CASRLDRYYGYTF. The V and J genes are TRBV12-3 or TRBV12-4 and TRBJ1-2, with 7 positions matching TRBD1. V lost 6 bases, J lost 3 bases, and 4 bases stayed unmatched. The CDR3 runs to 13 residues.

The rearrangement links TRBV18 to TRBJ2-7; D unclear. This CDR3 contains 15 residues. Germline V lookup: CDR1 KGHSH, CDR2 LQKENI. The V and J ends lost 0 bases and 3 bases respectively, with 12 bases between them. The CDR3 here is CASSPPAGLIYEQYF. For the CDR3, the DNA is TGTGCCAGCTCACCACCGGCAGGTTTAATCTACGAGCAGTACTTC.

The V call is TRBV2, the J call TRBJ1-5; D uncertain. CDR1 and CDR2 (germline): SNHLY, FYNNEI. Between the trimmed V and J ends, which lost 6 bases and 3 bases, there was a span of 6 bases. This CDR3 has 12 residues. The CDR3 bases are TGTGCCAGCAGGGCCGACAATCAGCCCCAGCATTTT. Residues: CASRADNQPQHF.